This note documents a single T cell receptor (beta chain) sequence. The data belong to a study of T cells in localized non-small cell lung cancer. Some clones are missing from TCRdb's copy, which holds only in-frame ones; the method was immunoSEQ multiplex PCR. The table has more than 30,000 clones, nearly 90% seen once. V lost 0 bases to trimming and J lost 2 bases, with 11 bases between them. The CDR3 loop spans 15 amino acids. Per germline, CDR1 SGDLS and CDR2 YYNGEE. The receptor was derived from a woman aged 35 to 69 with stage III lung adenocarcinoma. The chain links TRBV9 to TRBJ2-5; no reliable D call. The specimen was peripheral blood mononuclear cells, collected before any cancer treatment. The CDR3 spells CASSVAGRPQETQYF. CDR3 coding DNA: TGTGCCAGCAGCGTAGCTGGACGACCTCAAGAGACCCAGTACTTC.